The 13 T cell receptor beta chains below come from one sample, sequenced in a study of cytomegalovirus exposure and HLA in healthy donors. Vbeta (60) and Jbeta (13) primers were used in the PCR. Profiled with immunoSEQ multiplex PCR; TCRdb holds only in-frame clones, not every one. The sample carries roughly 100,000 clones, roughly 82% recorded once. The sequencing input was PBMCs. The receptors stem from a man aged 45-60 years in good health and CMV-seronegative.

Worth noting for this clone: An end of the junction differs from the germline gene, which may be a read error. This chain links TRBV7-7 with TRBJ2-1, with 7 positions matching TRBD1. CDR1 SSHAT and CDR2 FNYEAQ come from the germline V gene (reference sequence). CDR3 length: 13 residues. The CDR3 spells CASSLQGPGEQFF. DNA for the CDR3: TGTGCTAGCAGCTTACAGGGGCCGGGTGAGCAGTTCTTC.

This clone was counted a single time. The chain employs TRBV27 and TRBJ2-2; 9 bases are shared with TRBD2. There are 15 residues in the CDR3. Germline V gives CDR1 MNHEY, CDR2 SMNVEV (reference sequence). V lost 4 bases and J lost 2; bases outside the gene matches: 2. The CDR3 nucleotides are TGTGCCAGCAGTTGGGGACTAGCAAACACCGGGGAGCTGTTTTTT. It codes for CASSWGLANTGELFF.

There are a few counts of this clone. The genes are TRBV5-1 and TRBJ2-1, with TRBD1 identical over 7 bases. Germline CDR1 SGHRS, CDR2 YFSETQ. This CDR3 has 15 amino acids. V lost 4 bases and J lost 0; bases outside the gene matches: 4. The CDR3 DNA reads as TGCGCCAGCAGCACGGGACAGAGCTCCTACAATGAGCAGTTCTTC. Translating gives CASSTGQSSYNEQFF.

This clone was recorded only once. The genes are TRBV6-6 and TRBJ1-1, with a tentative D call TRBD1 (5 bases). CDR1 MNHNY and CDR2 SVGAGI come from the germline V gene (reference sequence). This CDR3 region has 15 residues. V was pared by 6 bases and J by 1 base, with 15 bases between. The CDR3 sequence: CASRGGVRTNTEAFF. Here the CDR3 DNA reads TGTGCCAGCAGAGGAGGGGTACGGACGAACACTGAAGCTTTCTTT.

This sequence joins TRBV9 and TRBJ2-3, with 11 bases fitting TRBD2. This CDR3 has 16 amino acids. The germline gives CDR1 SGDLS, CDR2 YYNGEE. Unmatched junction bases numbered 4, after V lost 4 bases and J lost 0 bases. The CDR3 here is CASSSGLAESTDTQYF. CDR3 DNA: TGTGCCAGCAGCTCGGGACTAGCGGAGAGCACAGATACGCAGTATTTT.

The V call is TRBV30, the J call TRBJ1-6; the match to TRBD1 covers 7 bases. Unmatched junction bases numbered 6, after V lost 1 base and J lost 9 bases. The CDR3 runs to 14 residues. CDR1 and CDR2 from the germline V gene are GTSNPN and SVGIG (reference sequence). CDR3 sequence: CAWSATGYSSPLHF. CDR3 nucleotide sequence: TGTGCCTGGAGTGCGACAGGGTACAGTTCACCCCTCCACTTT.

The V and J genes are TRBV4-1 and TRBJ2-7, with 7 bases that match TRBD2. This CDR3 comprises 17 residues. V shed 1 base, J shed 0 bases, and the junction held 9 bases outside the gene matches. Germline values: CDR1 MGHRA, CDR2 YSYEKL. CDR3 in DNA: TGCGCCAGCAGCCAAGGTTTTTGGGGGGGGAACTCCTACGAGCAGTACTTC. The encoded protein is CASSQGFWGGNSYEQYF.

J is TRBJ1-2 and V is TRBV6-1, with D possibly matching TRBD1 (6 bases). The CDR3 runs to 14 residues. CDR1 and CDR2 from the germline V gene are MNHNS and SASEGT. The V end was cut by 7 bases, the J end by 4 bases, with 16 bases between. This CDR3 is CASNLGQRVYGYTF. The CDR3 DNA sequence: TGTGCCAGCAACCTAGGACAGAGGGTCTATGGCTACACCTTC.

The chain has TRBV2 and TRBJ1-5; D gene uncertain. V shed 6 bases and J shed 3 bases, with 18 bases lying between them. Germline values: CDR1 SNHLY, CDR2 FYNNEI. CDR3 length: 16 residues. CDR3 residues: CASRQRSGRDNQPQHF. The CDR3 coding sequence is TGTGCCAGCAGACAGCGAAGCGGACGCGACAATCAGCCCCAGCATTTT.

The CDR3 here is CASSYSTGGDQPQHF. The DNA of the CDR3 is TGTGCCAGCAGTTACTCGACGGGGGGCGATCAGCCCCAGCATTTT. The chain employs TRBV6-6 and TRBJ1-5; TRBD1 is a possible D gene (6 bases). Germline loops: CDR1 MNHNY, CDR2 SVGAGI (reference sequence). The CDR3 totals 15 residues. V was trimmed by 0 bases and J by 5 bases, leaving 11 bases between them.

The rearrangement links TRBV6-6 to TRBJ1-5; D is unresolved. The CDR3 consists of 13 residues. CDR1 is MNHNY, CDR2 SVGAGI, per germline (reference sequence). With 8 bases removed from V and 7 bases from J, the gap between germline ends came to 15 bases. The CDR3 DNA follows: TGTGCCAGCCTGCGGGGAACGGGACAGCCCCAGCATTTT. This encodes CASLRGTGQPQHF.

The rearrangement links TRBV4-3 to TRBJ2-3; weak D call: TRBD1 (6 bases). The V gene's germline CDR1 is LGHNA and CDR2 YSLEER. Trimming shortened V by 4 bases and J by 4 bases, and 9 bases separated the two germline ends. This CDR3 has 13 amino acids. The CDR3: CASSPGAADTQYF. The CDR3 DNA follows: TGCGCCAGCAGCCCAGGGGCGGCAGATACGCAGTATTTT.

In this sample, this clone turned up once. The chain combines TRBV7-9 with TRBJ2-7; 10 nucleotides match TRBD1. CDR3 size: 14 residues. Germline CDR1 SEHNR, CDR2 FQNEAQ (reference sequence). J gave up 1 base and V 8 bases, and 5 bases lay outside the gene matches. For the CDR3, the DNA is TGTGCCAGCTCCCGGGACAGGGGTTCCTACGAGCAGTACGTC. Translating it yields CASSRDRGSYEQYV.